One sample yielded the 31 T cell receptor beta chains listed below, sequenced in a study of patients and donors after allogeneic stem cell transplantation. From the RT-PCR reads, TCRdb called clonotypes with MiXCR, one entry per CDR3 protein. The sample lists approximately 160,000 distinct CDR3 sequences; about 32% were seen once. Sequencing was done on a sample of blood, either unsorted or a sorted T cell fraction (not recorded which). These TCRs come from a human donor who was either an allogeneic HSCT recipient or a stem cell or donor lymphocyte infusion donor (not recorded which). It is not recorded whose cells these are; they may come from a transplant donor.

This clonotype has a count of ten or more. The chain recombines TRBV4-3 with TRBJ2-4, with D possibly being TRBD1 (6 bases). Per the germline V gene, CDR1 is LGHNA and CDR2 is YSLEER. The CDR3 covers 15 residues. Trimming pared 1 base from V and 6 bases from J, leaving 13 bases between. The CDR3 sequence: CASSQGTWGPNIQYF. DNA of the CDR3: TGCGCCAGCAGCCAAGGGACTTGGGGGCCAAACATTCAGTACTTC.

This chain uses TRBV19 with TRBJ1-5; D perhaps matches TRBD1 (5 bases). The CDR3 consists of 15 residues. V lost 7 bases to trimming and J lost 2 bases, with 15 bases between them. CDR1 and CDR2 (germline): LNHDA, SQIVND (reference sequence). Here the CDR3 DNA reads TGTGCCAGTAACCCTTCCAGGGTCGGCAATCAGCCCCAGCATTTT. It is translated as CASNPSRVGNQPQHF.

The chain joins TRBV4-2 to TRBJ2-3, with D perhaps matching TRBD2 (6 bases). The CDR3 is made up of 17 amino acids. Germline-derived CDR1 and CDR2 are LGHNA and YNFKEQ. V dropped 1 base and J dropped 0 bases, with 14 bases sitting between them. CDR3 residues: CASSQGGLPFSTDTQYF. CDR3 nucleotide sequence: TGTGCCAGCAGCCAAGGAGGACTACCCTTTAGCACAGATACGCAGTATTTT.

This clonotype turned up a few times. This chain joins TRBV7-2 and TRBJ2-3; D remains ambiguous. Germline lookup yields CDR1 SGHTA and CDR2 FQGNSA. This CDR3 is 14 amino acids long. Trimming left V 4 bases short and J 0 bases short, with 8 bases between. The CDR3 DNA is TGTGCCAGCAGCTGGACGCGAAGCACAGATACGCAGTATTTT. Translating it yields CASSWTRSTDTQYF.

This clonotype was counted at least ten times. The CDR3 loop is CASSLGLNQPQHF. For the CDR3, the DNA is TGTGCCAGCAGTTTGGGCCTCAATCAGCCCCAGCATTTT. The genes are TRBV12-3 or TRBV12-4 and TRBJ1-5; D gene uncertain. The V end was cut by 3 bases, the J end by 3 bases, with 6 bases between. CDR3 size: 13 residues.

In its sample, this clonotype was seen a few times. J is TRBJ1-1 and V is TRBV7-8, with 11 bases identical to TRBD1. The CDR3 is 18 amino acids. Germline-derived CDR1 and CDR2 are SGHVS and FQNEAQ. Trimming removed 5 bases from V and 0 bases from J; junction bases left unmatched: 11. The CDR3 DNA is TGTGCCAGCAGCATCCGGGGGACAGGGGGTGGAATGAACACTGAAGCTTTCTTT. Protein product: CASSIRGTGGGMNTEAFF. The whole variable domain, remainder taken from reference TRBV7-8 and TRBJ1-1, is GAGVSQSPRYKVAKRGQDVALRCDPISGHVSLFWYQQALGQGPEFLTYFQNEAQLDKSGLPSDRFFAERPEGSVSTLKIQRTQQEDSAVYLCASSIRGTGGGMNTEAFFGQGTRLTVV.

This rearrangement joins TRBV20-1 to TRBJ2-3; tentatively, D is TRBD1 (5 bases). Trimming left V 1 base short and J 5 bases short, with 13 bases between. The CDR3 has 14 amino acids. Germline V CDR1 and CDR2: DFQATT, SNEGSKA (reference sequence). CDR3 bases: TGCAGTGCTAGAGCCAGGGAAGTTGAAGATACGCAGTATTTT. It translates to CSARAREVEDTQYF.

This clonotype was recorded a few times. This chain links TRBV15 with TRBJ1-2; TRBD1 is a possible D gene (6 bases). Trimming removed 3 bases from V and 3 bases from J, with 14 bases in between. The CDR3 runs to 15 residues. Germline V gene lookup returns CDR1 LNHNV and CDR2 YYDKDF (reference sequence). CDR3 protein: CATSSKGDNHYGYTF. The CDR3 DNA sequence: TGTGCCACCAGCAGCAAGGGGGACAACCACTATGGCTACACCTTC.

This clonotype showed up just a few times. V gene TRBV25-1 combines with J gene TRBJ1-2; D is unresolved. Germline CDR1 and CDR2: MGHDK and SYGVNS. This CDR3 spans 13 amino acids. The V end was cut by 5 bases, the J end by 6 bases, with 13 bases between. As DNA, the CDR3 is TGTGCCAGCAGTATATCAGAGCTCGATGGCTACACCTTC. Its protein is CASSISELDGYTF.

This clonotype was counted between two and nine times. This rearrangement joins TRBV29-1 to TRBJ1-2, with 9 bases matching TRBD1. The J segment lost 2 bases and the V segment lost 6 bases, leaving 4 bases of the junction unmatched. The CDR3 consists of 13 residues. Germline V lookup: CDR1 SQVTM, CDR2 ANQGSEA. The CDR3 region has the DNA TGCAGCGTCCCGGGACAGGGAAACTATGGCTACACCTTC. Protein sequence: CSVPGQGNYGYTF.

This rearrangement joins TRBV3-1 to TRBJ2-1, with 8 bases identical to TRBD2. Losses at the gene ends were 4 bases for V and 10 bases for J; bases not matched to a gene: 9. Per germline, CDR1 LGHDT and CDR2 YNNKEL (reference sequence). The CDR3 covers 14 residues. In nucleotides, the CDR3 is TGTGCCAGCAGCCCACGGACTAGCTGGCGCGAGCAGTTCTTC. The encoded protein is CASSPRTSWREQFF.

This chain uses TRBV28 with TRBJ2-3; D uncertain. V lost 6 bases to trimming and J lost 5 bases, with 12 bases between them. CDR3 length: 13 amino acids. CDR1 and CDR2 (germline): MDHEN, SYDVKM. The CDR3 region is CASSYTGLDTQYF. CDR3 DNA: TGTGCCAGCAGCTATACCGGTCTAGATACGCAGTATTTT.

The chain recombines TRBV7-2 with TRBJ2-5, with 13 bases matching TRBD2. From germline, CDR1 is SGHTA and CDR2 FQGNSA. The CDR3 extends over 15 amino acids. The ends lost 5 bases at V and 8 bases at J; junction bases unmatched: 8. CDR3 bases: TGTGCCAGCAGCGAAGAAGGGACTAGCGGGGCTACCCAGTACTTC. Protein: CASSEEGTSGATQYF.

V gene TRBV5-1 combines with J gene TRBJ2-1; TRBD2 matches at 10 bases. The CDR3 covers 15 residues. The V and J ends lost 1 base and 6 bases, in that order; junction bases with no gene match: 4. The V gene's germline CDR1 is SGHRS and CDR2 YFSETQ. This chain's CDR3 is CASSLRAGGINEQFF. The DNA for the CDR3 is TGCGCCAGCAGCTTGAGAGCGGGAGGGATCAATGAGCAGTTCTTC.

The chain uses TRBV12-3 or TRBV12-4 and TRBJ2-2, with 12 bases identical to TRBD2. The CDR3 length is 16 residues. V shed 2 bases and J 8 bases; nucleotides not matched to a gene: 6. In nucleotides, the CDR3 is TGTGCCAGCAGTTTACTCCTAGCGGGAGGGACGGGGGAGCTGTTTTTT. Translated, it gives CASSLLLAGGTGELFF.

This clonotype has a handful of counts. The chain links TRBV3-1 to TRBJ1-1; tentatively, D is TRBD1 (5 bases). Germline V lookup: CDR1 LGHDT, CDR2 YNNKEL (reference sequence). Deletions cut 0 bases from V and 4 bases from J, with 9 bases between. This CDR3 has 14 amino acids. This CDR3 reads CASSQDLGTTEAFF. DNA of the CDR3: TGTGCCAGCAGCCAAGATCTTGGGACCACTGAAGCTTTCTTT.

The chain couples TRBV4-1 to TRBJ2-7; the match to TRBD2 covers 8 bases. V was pared by 0 bases and J by 7 bases, with 11 bases of the junction left unmatched. The V gene's germline CDR1 is MGHRA and CDR2 YSYEKL. CDR3 length: 16 residues. The CDR3 sequence is CASSQEKAGGFGEQYF. As DNA, the CDR3 is TGCGCCAGCAGCCAAGAGAAGGCGGGAGGTTTTGGTGAGCAGTACTTC.

This chain links TRBV27 with TRBJ1-2, with D tentatively TRBD1 (5 bases). Trimming cost V 6 bases and J 8 bases, with 19 bases left between them. This CDR3 is 14 amino acids long. CDR1 is MNHEY and CDR2 is SMNVEV in the germline V gene (reference sequence). The CDR3 region has the DNA TGTGCCAGCAGGGAGGGATCAGGGCATAGGGGCTACACCTTC. Translated: CASREGSGHRGYTF.

This rearrangement joins TRBV2 to TRBJ2-3; unclear D gene. This CDR3 region has 12 residues. Trimming stripped 8 bases from V and 2 bases from J, with 8 bases between. The germline CDR1 and CDR2 sequences are SNHLY and FYNNEI. This CDR3 reads CASWGTTDTQYF. CDR3 sequence (DNA): TGTGCCAGCTGGGGAACCACAGATACGCAGTATTTT.

The rearrangement joins TRBV28 to TRBJ1-2; D is undetermined. V was shortened by 6 bases and J by 8 bases, with 13 bases between the two germline ends. This CDR3 is 12 amino acids long. The V gene's germline CDR1 is MDHEN and CDR2 SYDVKM. The CDR3 DNA follows: TGTGCCAGCAGAGTGGACGGAGGGGGCTACACCTTC. Translation: CASRVDGGGYTF.

This clonotype was picked up many times. The chain joins TRBV12-3 or TRBV12-4 to TRBJ2-7; 7 bases fit TRBD2. V gave up 5 bases and J gave up 4 bases; unmatched junction bases: 2. The CDR3 covers 12 residues. The CDR3 DNA reads as TGTGCCAGCAGTCCCGGGGGGTACGAGCAGTACTTC. Protein product: CASSPGGYEQYF.

This clonotype was counted a few times. The chain has TRBV18 and TRBJ1-4, with D hard to call. Trimming stripped 2 bases from V and 3 bases from J, with 10 bases between. Germline CDR1 reads KGHSH; CDR2 reads LQKENI. The CDR3 totals 15 residues. CDR3 protein: CASSPWTSPNEKLFF. The DNA for the CDR3 is TGTGCCAGCTCACCATGGACCTCTCCTAATGAAAAACTGTTTTTT.

The chain joins TRBV4-2 to TRBJ1-1; no clear D gene. Trimming removed 1 base from V and 8 bases from J, with 14 bases in between. CDR1 and CDR2 from the germline V gene are LGHNA and YNFKEQ. The CDR3 has 14 amino acids. CDR3 sequence reads: CASSQVMAPGEAFF. Here the CDR3 DNA reads TGTGCCAGCAGCCAAGTGATGGCCCCGGGGGAAGCTTTCTTT.

V and J are TRBV5-1 and TRBJ2-5; possible D gene TRBD1, 5 bases. Trimming left V 3 bases short and J 5 bases short, with 14 bases between. The CDR3 spans 14 residues. Per germline, CDR1 SGHRS and CDR2 YFSETQ. The CDR3 DNA follows: TGCGCCAGCAGCTCGACAGCTACGGGCGAGACCCAGTACTTC. Translating it yields CASSSTATGETQYF.

V gene TRBV20-1 combines with J gene TRBJ2-1; D call uncertain. CDR1 and CDR2 from the germline V gene are DFQATT and SNEGSKA (reference sequence). The V end lost 1 base, the J end lost 4 bases, and 11 bases lay between the germline ends. This CDR3 has 14 amino acids. In DNA, the CDR3 is TGCAGTGCTAGAGCTGCCTTAGGGTACAATGAGCAGTTCTTC. It codes for CSARAALGYNEQFF.

The chain recombines TRBV6-5 with TRBJ2-1, with 9 nucleotides matching TRBD2. The CDR3 loop spans 15 amino acids. J was trimmed by 9 bases and V by 0 bases; bases with no gene match: 6. Per germline, CDR1 MNHEY and CDR2 SVGAGI. The CDR3 is CASSYSAGTSFEQFF. The CDR3 DNA is TGTGCCAGCAGTTACTCGGCCGGGACTAGCTTTGAGCAGTTCTTC.

V is TRBV4-1 and J is TRBJ2-1; D call uncertain. The V and J ends lost 1 base and 0 bases respectively, with 7 bases between them. The CDR3 loop spans 15 amino acids. Germline values: CDR1 MGHRA, CDR2 YSYEKL. The CDR3 nucleotides read TGCGCCAGCAGCCAAGTGTCGAGCTCCTACAATGAGCAGTTCTTC. It encodes CASSQVSSSYNEQFF.

The genes are TRBV20-1 and TRBJ2-7; D might be TRBD1 (6 bases). The germline V gene encodes CDR1 DFQATT and CDR2 SNEGSKA (reference sequence). The V end was cut by 2 bases, the J end by 1 base, with 15 bases between. This CDR3 comprises 15 residues. The CDR3 protein is CSARSTGKPSYEQYF. The CDR3 bases are TGCAGTGCTAGATCTACAGGGAAGCCGTCCTACGAGCAGTACTTC.

V usage is TRBV6-6 and J usage is TRBJ1-1; D not resolved. Trimming left V 0 bases short and J 7 bases short, with 9 bases between. CDR3 length: 13 residues. Germline-derived CDR1 and CDR2 are MNHNY and SVGAGI (reference sequence). The CDR3 DNA follows: TGTGCCAGCAGTTACTCGAGCCAGAGTGAAGCTTTCTTT. Translating it yields CASSYSSQSEAFF.

Only a few counts were recorded for this clonotype. The chain recombines TRBV7-3 with TRBJ1-6; maybe TRBD1 (6 bases). Germline CDR1 and CDR2: SGHTA and FQGTGA. The CDR3 runs to 15 residues. The V gene lost 1 base and the J gene lost 6 bases, with 10 bases spanning the gap. CDR3 loop: CASSLSGQINSPLHF. CDR3 coding DNA: TGTGCCAGCAGCTTAAGTGGACAGATTAATTCACCCCTCCACTTT.

The genes are TRBV20-1 and TRBJ2-1; the match to TRBD2 covers 7 bases. CDR3 size: 15 residues. Germline assignment: CDR1 DFQATT and CDR2 SNEGSKA (reference sequence). V lost 5 bases and J lost 0; bases outside the gene matches: 7. The CDR3 region is CSAARSSGSYNEQFF. CDR3 DNA: TGCAGTGCTGCCCGCTCTAGCGGCTCCTACAATGAGCAGTTCTTC.